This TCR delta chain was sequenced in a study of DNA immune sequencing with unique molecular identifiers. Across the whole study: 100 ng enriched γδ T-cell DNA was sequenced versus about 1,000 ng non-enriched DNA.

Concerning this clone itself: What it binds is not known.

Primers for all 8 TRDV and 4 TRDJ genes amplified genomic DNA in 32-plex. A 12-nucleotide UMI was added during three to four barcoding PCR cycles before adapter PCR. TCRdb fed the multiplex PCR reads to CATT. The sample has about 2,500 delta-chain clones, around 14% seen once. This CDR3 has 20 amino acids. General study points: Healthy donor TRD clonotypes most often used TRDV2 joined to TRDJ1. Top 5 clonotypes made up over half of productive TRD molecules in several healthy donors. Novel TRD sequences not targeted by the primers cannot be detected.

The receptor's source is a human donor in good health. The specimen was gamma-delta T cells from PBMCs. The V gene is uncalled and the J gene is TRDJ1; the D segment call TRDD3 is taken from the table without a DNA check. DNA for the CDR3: TGTGCTCTTGGGGAAGTCCCTTCTTACTGGGGGATACGGTGGGCCGATAAACTCATCTTT. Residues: CALGEVPSYWGIRWADKLIF.